This T cell receptor (beta chain) emerged from a study of OX40 agonist ivuxolimab in advanced cancers. As for the study in general: Dosing consisted of intravenous ivuxolimab at 0.01 to 10 mg/kg every 2 weeks.

Libraries were prepared by immunoSEQ multiplex PCR; TCRdb keeps only in-frame clonotypes and omits some of them. The sample lists about 69,000 clones; more than 70% were seen once. This clone was seen just once. As yet, its antigen is unknown. Broader study findings: In the 0.1 to 3.0 mg/kg range, CD4+ and CD8+ blood T cells had expanded clonally by week 6. The study found that CD8+ T cells averaged more expanded clones than CD4+.

The sample in question was CD4+ or CD8+ T cells sorted from blood, obtained in a trial of the OX40 agonist ivuxolimab. This receptor was taken from an adult with an advanced solid tumor such as melanoma, head and neck, liver or kidney cancer.

The CDR3: CASSLAGSSTDTQYF. The CDR3 nucleotides are TGCGCCAGCAGCTTGGCAGGAAGTAGCACAGATACGCAGTATTTT. This chain links TRBV5-1 with TRBJ2-3, with D uncertain. This CDR3 has 15 residues. V lost 0 bases and J lost 0, with 8 bases in between. Germline V gene lookup returns CDR1 SGHRS and CDR2 YFSETQ.